A single sample is the source of the 30 T cell receptor beta chains below, sequenced in a study of T cells in Graves' hyperthyroidism and ophthalmopathy (dated by TCRdb to between 2018 and 2021). The library was generated by multiplex PCR. Sequencing relied on an Illumina HiSeq 2000. TCR beta CDR3 regions were amplified from RNA transcripts. For the first round of RT-PCR on the TCR CDR3, the HTBI primer set was used together with the Qiagen OneStep RT-PCR kit. Clones were called with MiXCR by TCRdb after fastp trimmed the public reads at Q25, and only in-frame beta chains were retained. For every CDR3 protein sequence, its rows merge into one entry that carries the most common genes and DNA. The sample includes hundreds of thousands of distinct CDR3 sequences, with just under 20% observed a single time. The ten largest account for roughly 47% of the sample. Specimen: blood. These receptors originate from a man aged 40-49 years with Graves' ophthalmopathy.

This clonotype was detected ten times or more. J is TRBJ2-7 and V is TRBV27; D assignment may be TRBD1 or TRBD2 (5 bases each). Trimming removed 4 bases at V and 3 bases at J, with 13 bases between. The CDR3 spans 14 residues. CDR1 and CDR2 from the germline V gene are MNHEY and SMNVEV (reference sequence). CDR3 protein: CASSSIGTVYEQYF. CDR3 DNA: TGTGCCAGCAGTTCAATTGGGACGGTCTACGAGCAGTACTTC.

This clonotype was picked up a small number of times. This rearrangement joins TRBV28 to TRBJ1-2, with D possibly matching TRBD1 (5 bases). Trimming removed 3 bases at V and 8 bases at J, with 16 bases between. This CDR3 has 14 amino acids. From germline, CDR1 is MDHEN and CDR2 SYDVKM. CDR3 bases: TGTGCCAGCAGTTTTTTGGGGGGGTCGCGCGGCTACACCTTC. It encodes CASSFLGGSRGYTF.

There are many counts of this clonotype. The chain employs TRBV2 and TRBJ2-5; 7 nucleotides agree with TRBD2. From germline, CDR1 is SNHLY and CDR2 FYNNEI. V was clipped by 3 bases and J by 0 bases; unmatched bases: 7. The CDR3 runs to 16 residues. CDR3 in amino acids: CASSDILAANQETQYF. The CDR3 DNA sequence: TGTGCCAGCAGTGACATCCTAGCGGCAAACCAAGAGACCCAGTACTTC.

V usage is TRBV19 and J usage is TRBJ1-5, with 7 bases aligning to TRBD1. The trim removed 6 bases at V and 2 bases at J, leaving 7 bases unmatched. The V gene's germline CDR1 is LNHDA and CDR2 SQIVND (reference sequence). CDR3 size: 15 residues. In DNA, the CDR3 is TGTGCCAGTAGCTATGACAGGGAGGGCAATCAGCCCCAGCATTTT. It yields the protein CASSYDREGNQPQHF.

This clonotype has just a few counts. The rearrangement uses TRBV18 and TRBJ1-5; D ambiguous. The CDR3 totals 13 residues. Germline V gives CDR1 KGHSH, CDR2 LQKENI. Trimming took 6 bases from V and 7 from J, leaving 13 bases between them. CDR3 bases: TGTGCCAGCTCGGCAGTAGAGGAGCAGCCCCAGCATTTT. This translates into CASSAVEEQPQHF.

This clonotype was counted ten times or more. The chain is built from TRBV30 and TRBJ2-3; TRBD2 matches 7 bases. Unmatched junction bases numbered 5, after V lost 5 bases and J lost 6 bases. This CDR3 spans 12 amino acids. CDR1 is GTSNPN, CDR2 SVGIG, per germline (reference sequence). CDR3 in DNA: TGTGCCTGGTCCCTGGGGGGGGATACGCAGTATTTT. Protein sequence: CAWSLGGDTQYF. The whole variable domain, remainder taken from reference TRBV30 and TRBJ2-3, is SQTIHQWPATLVQPVGSPLSLECTVEGTSNPNLYWYRQAAGRGLQLLFYSVGIGQISSEVPQNLSASRPQDRQFILSSKKLLLSDSGFYLCAWSLGGDTQYFGPGTRLTVL.

This chain connects TRBV12-3 or TRBV12-4 to TRBJ1-3, with D uncertain. This CDR3 is built from 11 residues. For the CDR3, the DNA is TGTTCCTTCGGCTCTGGAAACACCATATATTTT. It translates to CSFGSGNTIYF.

The CDR3 loop is CSAQHPGRVNEQFF. CDR3 nucleotide sequence: TGCAGTGCTCAACACCCCGGTAGGGTAAATGAGCAGTTCTTC. This chain joins TRBV20-1 and TRBJ2-1; no definite D call. The V end lost 5 bases, the J end lost 7 bases, and 18 bases lay between the germline ends. CDR1 and CDR2 from the germline V gene are DFQATT and SNEGSKA (reference sequence). The CDR3 totals 14 residues.

The CDR3 sequence: CASSRGQEGRIGYTF. The DNA of the CDR3 is TGTGCCAGCAGCCGCGGACAGGAAGGAAGGATTGGCTACACCTTC. This chain links TRBV5-6 with TRBJ1-2; 7 positions match TRBD1. CDR3 size: 15 residues. The germline CDR1 and CDR2 sequences are SGHDT and YYEEEE. The ends lost 4 bases at V and 7 bases at J; junction bases unmatched: 13.

This clonotype occurred a few times. The rearrangement joins TRBV5-4 to TRBJ2-1; no reliable D call. V shed 0 bases and J shed 0 bases, with 4 bases lying between them. CDR1 and CDR2 from the germline V gene are SGHNT and YYREEE (reference sequence). The CDR3 consists of 14 residues. The CDR3: CASSLEISYNEQFF. CDR3 nucleotide sequence: TGTGCCAGCAGCTTGGAAATCTCCTACAATGAGCAGTTCTTC.

In its sample, this clonotype was seen a few times. This sequence joins TRBV20-1 and TRBJ1-5; the D is unclear. CDR1 and CDR2 from the germline V gene are DFQATT and SNEGSKA (reference sequence). CDR3 length: 12 amino acids. V gave up 3 bases and J gave up 0 bases, with 3 bases separating them. The CDR3 nucleotides read TGCAGTGCTAGGAATAGCAATCAGCCCCAGCATTTT. The encoded protein is CSARNSNQPQHF.

This clonotype has more than one count but fewer than ten. The chain joins TRBV12-3 or TRBV12-4 to TRBJ2-5; possible D gene TRBD1, 5 bases. The CDR3 has 13 residues. Trimming removed 6 bases from V and 5 bases from J, with 13 bases in between. The CDR3, as DNA: TGTGCCAGCAGGATCAGGGTCGGTGAGACCCAGTACTTC. As protein: CASRIRVGETQYF.

The chain combines TRBV4-3 with TRBJ2-7; 8 positions agree with TRBD1. Looked up from germline, CDR1 is LGHNA and CDR2 is YSLEER. CDR3 length: 14 residues. The V gene end was trimmed by 2 bases and the J gene end by 5 bases; junction bases not matched to a gene: 5. The CDR3 DNA follows: TGCGCCAGCAGCCAAAGGACAGGGAGGAACGAGCAGTACTTC. Its protein product is CASSQRTGRNEQYF.

This clonotype was observed a handful of times. This chain links TRBV6-1 with TRBJ2-1, with 12 bases lining up with TRBD2. CDR3 length: 18 residues. V lost 1 base, J lost 6 bases, and 10 bases stayed unmatched. The germline V gene has CDR1 MNHNS and CDR2 SASEGT. The CDR3 region is CASSEVILAGGSGNEQFF. The CDR3 DNA reads TGTGCCAGCAGTGAAGTTATACTAGCGGGGGGCTCGGGCAATGAGCAGTTCTTC.

The J gene is TRBJ2-1, the V gene TRBV2; 13 nucleotides align to TRBD2. This CDR3 has 14 residues. V gave up 7 bases and J gave up 7 bases; unmatched junction bases: 4. The germline V gene has CDR1 SNHLY and CDR2 FYNNEI. In DNA form, the CDR3 reads TGTGCCAGCACTGGACTAGCGGGAGCAAATGAGCAGTTCTTC. Translation: CASTGLAGANEQFF.

The chain is built from TRBV25-1 and TRBJ1-3; the D is unclear. Trimming took off 7 bases at V and 0 bases at J, with 7 bases between the two ends. The CDR3 is made up of 13 amino acids. Germline V CDR1 and CDR2: MGHDK, SYGVNS. CDR3 sequence: CASMYSSGNTIYF. In DNA, the CDR3 is TGTGCCAGCATGTACAGCTCTGGAAACACCATATATTTT.

Regarding this clonotype: An end of the junction does not agree with germline; a read error may underlie this. The chain carries TRBV7-2 and TRBJ1-1; no firm D call. CDR3 length: 15 amino acids. In germline, CDR1 is SGHTA, CDR2 FQGNSA. CDR3 DNA: TGTGCCAGCAGCTTAGTAGCGGGCTTCAATACTGAAGCTTCCTTT. Amino acid sequence: CASSLVAGFNTEASF. The full variable domain, in which reference TRBV7-2 and TRBJ1-1 provide the parts outside the CDR3, is GAGVSQSPSNKVTEKGKDVELRCDPISGHTALYWYRQSLGQGLEFLIYFQGNSAPDKSGLPSDRFSAERTGGSVSTLTIQRTQQEDSAVYLCASSLVAGFNTEASFGQGTRLTVV.

The rearrangement joins TRBV5-4 to TRBJ2-3, with 11 bases identical to TRBD2. This CDR3 region has 16 residues. Losses at the gene ends were 3 bases for V and 2 bases for J; bases not matched to a gene: 5. Germline CDR1 SGHNT, CDR2 YYREEE (reference sequence). DNA for the CDR3: TGTGCCAGCAGCTCCCGGACTAGCGGGTACACAGATACGCAGTATTTT. This codes for CASSSRTSGYTDTQYF.

The V call is TRBV28, the J call TRBJ2-7; 14 nucleotides agree with TRBD2. Germline CDR1 is MDHEN and CDR2 is SYDVKM. This CDR3 contains 16 residues. The ends lost 6 bases at V and 6 bases at J; junction bases unmatched: 10. The CDR3 here is CASRDGLAGGRIEQYF. CDR3 bases: TGTGCCAGCAGAGACGGACTAGCGGGAGGTCGGATCGAGCAGTACTTC.

The table lists this clonotype with many counts. The CDR3 loop is CASSSTRGARNIQYF. The CDR3 region has the DNA TGTGCCAGCAGTTCTACCCGGGGGGCACGAAACATTCAGTACTTC. The chain recombines TRBV28 with TRBJ2-4; D is possibly TRBD2 (7 bases). V was cut by 4 bases and J by 6 bases, with 16 bases left in between. CDR3 length: 15 amino acids. CDR1 is MDHEN, CDR2 SYDVKM, per germline.

This clonotype was recorded many times. V usage is TRBV20-1 and J usage is TRBJ2-7, with no clear D. V lost 3 bases to trimming and J lost 7 bases, with 19 bases between them. In germline, CDR1 is DFQATT, CDR2 SNEGSKA (reference sequence). This CDR3 comprises 14 residues. The CDR3 here is CSARLDEIVREQYF. CDR3 bases: TGCAGTGCTAGGCTAGACGAGATTGTACGGGAGCAGTACTTC.

The table lists this clonotype with many counts. The CDR3 is CASSLPSGPSYNEQFF. CDR3 nucleotide sequence: TGTGCCAGCAGCTTGCCTAGCGGACCCTCCTACAATGAGCAGTTCTTC. V is TRBV11-2 and J is TRBJ2-1; 7 positions agree with TRBD2. Germline lookup yields CDR1 SGHAT and CDR2 FQNNGV. The CDR3 is made up of 16 amino acids. The junction had 5 bases not matched to a gene; V was cut back by 3 bases and J by 0 bases.

This clonotype turned up a few times. This sequence joins TRBV7-2 and TRBJ2-2, with 8 bases matching TRBD2. Germline V lookup: CDR1 SGHTA, CDR2 FQGNSA. This CDR3 comprises 17 residues. The V and J ends lost 1 base and 2 bases, in that order; junction bases with no gene match: 6. Here the CDR3 DNA reads TGTGCCAGCAGCTTAGACGGCGGACTAGCAAACACCGGGGAGCTGTTTTTT. It specifies CASSLDGGLANTGELFF.

In this sample, this clonotype turned up many times. V and J are TRBV12-3 or TRBV12-4 and TRBJ1-2, with 7 positions matching TRBD1. With V trimmed by 8 bases and J by 6 bases, 15 bases remained unmatched. The CDR3 is 15 residues long. The CDR3 DNA is TGTGCCAGCTCGCCCTTCTCGGACAGGAGGAATGGCTACACCTTC. It yields the protein CASSPFSDRRNGYTF.

The chain joins TRBV27 to TRBJ2-7, with D possibly being TRBD1 (6 bases). V dropped 6 bases and J dropped 0 bases, with 9 bases sitting between them. This CDR3 contains 13 residues. Germline CDR1 and CDR2: MNHEY and SMNVEV (reference sequence). For the CDR3, the DNA is TGTGCCAGCAGCGGGACAACCTCCTACGAGCAGTACTTC. Protein product: CASSGTTSYEQYF.

The chain employs TRBV3-1 and TRBJ2-7; 7 nucleotides agree with TRBD1. In germline, CDR1 is LGHDT, CDR2 YNNKEL (reference sequence). The CDR3 totals 15 residues. V lost 1 base, J lost 7 bases, and 10 bases stayed unmatched. CDR3 in amino acids: CASSQGSGTAWEQYF. The CDR3 DNA reads as TGTGCCAGCAGCCAAGGGTCTGGGACAGCTTGGGAGCAGTACTTC.

This chain connects TRBV5-1 to TRBJ2-5; no definite D call. The CDR3 is made up of 16 amino acids. Trimming left V 1 base short and J 2 bases short, with 15 bases between. Germline CDR1 is SGHRS and CDR2 is YFSETQ. CDR3 residues: CASSLRRSESQETQYF. DNA of the CDR3: TGCGCCAGCAGCTTGAGGCGGTCGGAATCACAAGAGACCCAGTACTTC.

This clonotype was picked up many times. V gene TRBV3-1 combines with J gene TRBJ1-5; D is possibly TRBD1 (6 bases). V was shortened by 0 bases and J by 4 bases, with 7 bases between the two germline ends. CDR1 and CDR2 from the germline V gene are LGHDT and YNNKEL (reference sequence). CDR3 length: 14 amino acids. This chain's CDR3 is CASSQEGGNQPQHF. In nucleotides, the CDR3 is TGTGCCAGCAGCCAAGAAGGGGGGAATCAGCCCCAGCATTTT.

This clonotype was picked up many times. V is TRBV7-9 and J is TRBJ2-3; 10 bases align to TRBD2. The V gene's germline CDR1 is SEHNR and CDR2 FQNEAQ (reference sequence). Trimming removed 5 bases from V and 5 bases from J; junction bases left unmatched: 7. This CDR3 has 15 residues. The CDR3: CASSLLAGSGDTQYF. The CDR3 coding sequence is TGTGCCAGCAGCCTACTAGCGGGATCAGGAGATACGCAGTATTTT. The variable domain in full, completed from reference TRBV7-9 and TRBJ2-3, reads DTGVSQNPRHKITKRGQNVTFRCDPISEHNRLYWYRQTLGQGPEFLTYFQNEAQLEKSRLLSDRFSAERPKGSFSTLEIQRTEQGDSAMYLCASSLLAGSGDTQYFGPGTRLTVL.

This clonotype was observed many times. This chain joins TRBV28 and TRBJ2-3, with TRBD2 identical over 16 bases. This CDR3 is built from 18 residues. Germline V lookup: CDR1 MDHEN, CDR2 SYDVKM. V shed 6 bases, J shed 4 bases, and the junction held 10 bases outside the gene matches. The chain's CDR3 is CASSSGTSGRALADTQYF. The CDR3 DNA sequence: TGTGCCAGCAGCTCTGGGACTAGCGGGAGGGCCCTGGCAGATACGCAGTATTTT.